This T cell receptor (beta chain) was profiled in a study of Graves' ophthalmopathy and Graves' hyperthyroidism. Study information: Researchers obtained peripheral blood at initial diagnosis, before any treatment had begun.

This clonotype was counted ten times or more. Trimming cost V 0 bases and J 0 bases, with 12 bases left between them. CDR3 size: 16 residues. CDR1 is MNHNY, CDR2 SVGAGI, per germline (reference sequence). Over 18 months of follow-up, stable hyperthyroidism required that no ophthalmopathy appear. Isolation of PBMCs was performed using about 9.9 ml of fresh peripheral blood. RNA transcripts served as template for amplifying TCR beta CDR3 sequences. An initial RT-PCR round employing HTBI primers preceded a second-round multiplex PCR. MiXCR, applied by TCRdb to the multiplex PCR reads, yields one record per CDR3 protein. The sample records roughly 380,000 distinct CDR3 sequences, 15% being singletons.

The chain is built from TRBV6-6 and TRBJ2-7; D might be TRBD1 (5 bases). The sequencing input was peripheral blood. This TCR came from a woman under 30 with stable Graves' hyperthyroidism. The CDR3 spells CASSYSAGADSYEQYF. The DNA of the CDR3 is TGTGCCAGCAGTTACTCGGCTGGGGCCGACTCCTACGAGCAGTACTTC.